The 12 T cell receptor beta chains given below trace back to one sample, sequenced in a study of T-cell memory formation after mild COVID-19. One entry per CDR3 protein, called by TCRdb with MiXCR from the 5' RACE reads. The sample has under 300,000 distinct CDR3 sequences, under 20% seen once; the top ten hold 20% to 25%. The source material was PBMCs or a T cell subset sorted from them (not recorded which). These receptors all stem from a man aged 18 to 35 who had mild COVID-19 (a few samples of this study predate the infection). Cell type and time point are not known.

This clonotype was recorded a few times. V is TRBV6-5 and J is TRBJ2-1; D is unclear. The CDR3 has 14 amino acids. With 6 bases removed from V and 5 bases from J, the gap between germline ends came to 14 bases. Germline loops: CDR1 MNHEY, CDR2 SVGAGI. CDR3 sequence: CASRDASTDNEQFF. DNA for the CDR3: TGTGCCAGCAGGGACGCCTCAACAGACAATGAGCAGTTCTTC.

Many counts were recorded for this clonotype. This chain connects TRBV6-6 to TRBJ2-5, with D possibly called TRBD1 or TRBD2 (6 bases each). CDR1 and CDR2 from the germline V gene are MNHNY and SVGAGI (reference sequence). V was clipped by 8 bases and J by 4 bases, with 11 bases between them. There are 12 residues in the CDR3. The CDR3 DNA reads TGTGCCAGCTGCAGGGGAGGAGAGACCCAGTACTTC. Protein: CASCRGGETQYF.

V gene TRBV29-1 combines with J gene TRBJ2-1, with 11 bases identical to TRBD2. Germline assignment: CDR1 SQVTM and CDR2 ANQGSEA. The length of the CDR3 is 11 residues. CDR3 in DNA: TGCTCAGGGACTAGCGGCAATGAGCAGTTCTTC. It translates to CSGTSGNEQFF.

The chain uses TRBV11-3 and TRBJ2-2; D is possibly TRBD1 or TRBD2 (5 bases each). V gave up 6 bases and J gave up 5 bases, with 10 bases separating them. There are 13 residues in the CDR3. Germline loops: CDR1 SGHNT, CDR2 YENEEA. The CDR3 DNA follows: TGTGCCAGCAGGGGACCTAGTACCGGGGAGCTGTTTTTT. Amino acid sequence: CASRGPSTGELFF.

This clonotype was seen a few times. V is TRBV4-1 and J is TRBJ1-5, with 7 bases lining up with TRBD1. The CDR3 contains 15 residues. Trimming cost V 4 bases and J 6 bases; bases outside gene matches: 9. Germline CDR1 and CDR2: MGHRA and YSYEKL. The CDR3 bases are TGCGCCAGCAGCCCTTACGAGGGGGCTGGTCAGCCCCAGCATTTT. It translates to CASSPYEGAGQPQHF.

This clonotype was counted only a few times. This chain joins TRBV29-1 and TRBJ1-1, with a tentative D call TRBD1 (5 bases). The CDR3 runs 15 residues. Germline-derived CDR1 and CDR2 are SQVTM and ANQGSEA. V dropped 4 bases and J dropped 0 bases, with 15 bases sitting between them. This chain's CDR3 is CSVAAGWGMNTEAFF. The DNA of the CDR3 is TGCAGCGTTGCAGCCGGTTGGGGCATGAACACTGAAGCTTTCTTT.

This chain joins TRBV24-1 and TRBJ1-2; the D is unclear. V was pared by 4 bases and J by 6 bases, with 11 bases between. Germline lookup yields CDR1 KGHDR and CDR2 SFDVKD. This CDR3 is built from 13 residues. The CDR3 coding sequence is TGTGCCACCAGTGACCCCTCCAGACATGGCTACACCTTC. Its translation is CATSDPSRHGYTF.

The V and J genes are TRBV10-3 and TRBJ1-1; tentatively, D is TRBD1 (5 bases). Trimming stripped 6 bases from V and 4 bases from J, with 21 bases between. Germline loops: CDR1 ENHRY, CDR2 SYGVKD. This CDR3 spans 16 amino acids. The CDR3, as DNA: TGTGCCATCAGGCTACAGGTAGGAAGTGGTGGCACTGAAGCTTTCTTT. It translates to CAIRLQVGSGGTEAFF.

The sample holds a few counts of this clonotype. It is unclear where the CDR3 begins or ends on the DNA, so no DNA is shown, and the CDR3 is as TCRdb lists it. The chain joins TRBV21-1 to TRBJ1-4; TRBD1 is the table's D call, not checked against the DNA. TRBV21-1 is tagged as a pseudogene. The CDR3 region is 17 residues in length, termini included. The CDR3 loop is CASSMIPSREIMKNCFF.

V and J are TRBV6-2 or TRBV6-3 and TRBJ2-4; weak D call: TRBD2 (5 bases). Trimming took off 4 bases at V and 1 base at J, with 14 bases between the two ends. The CDR3 length is 16 residues. Looked up from germline, CDR1 is MNHEY and CDR2 is SVGEGT. The CDR3 reads CASSFIAGLAKNIQYF. CDR3 nucleotide sequence: TGTGCCAGCAGTTTCATAGCCGGACTGGCCAAAAACATTCAGTACTTC.

V is TRBV7-2 and J is TRBJ1-2; no clear D. V gave up 4 bases and J gave up 9 bases, with 21 bases separating them. The CDR3 runs to 15 residues. Per germline, CDR1 SGHTA and CDR2 FQGNSA. The CDR3 sequence is CASSSLPTGRGSYTF. The CDR3 nucleotides are TGTGCCAGCAGCTCCCTCCCGACGGGTCGCGGGAGCTACACCTTC. The full variable domain, rest sourced from reference TRBV7-2 and TRBJ1-2, is GAGVSQSPSNKVTEKGKDVELRCDPISGHTALYWYRQSLGQGLEFLIYFQGNSAPDKSGLPSDRFSAERTGGSVSTLTIQRTQQEDSAVYLCASSSLPTGRGSYTFGSGTRLTVV.

This clonotype was counted between two and nine times. The chain is built from TRBV10-3 and TRBJ1-3, with 7 bases lining up with TRBD1. The CDR3 is made up of 16 amino acids. Germline CDR1 and CDR2: ENHRY and SYGVKD. J gave up 4 bases and V 2 bases, and 8 bases lay outside the gene matches. In DNA, the CDR3 is TGTGCCATCAGTGAGATCGGAGGGGGCAAGGGAAACACCATATATTTT. Translation gives CAISEIGGGKGNTIYF.